Presented here are 20 T cell receptor beta chains from one specimen sequenced in a study of T cells expressing NK-cell markers. TCRdb reprocessed the 5' RACE reads and reports one entry per CDR3 protein, with no DNA. This sample's table reports 400,000 to 550,000 distinct CDR3 sequences. Sequencing input: blood T cells: a sorted CD56 or NKG2C T cell subset, CD4+ or CD8+ T cells, or bulk PBMC T cells (not recorded which). The receptors derive from a woman aged 18-70 years in good health.

The V call is TRBV6-1, the J call TRBJ2-1; the D call of TRBD2 rests on TCRdb alone, since no DNA is present to check it. The CDR3 extends over 15 amino acids. Germline CDR1 is MNHNS and CDR2 is SASEGT. CDR3 in amino acids: CASSPLQTTYNEQFF.

The chain links TRBV4-3 to TRBJ1-3. The CDR3 has 16 amino acids. CDR1 and CDR2 (germline): LGHNA, YSLEER. The CDR3 spells CASSQDERPPRNTIYF.

The CDR3 is CASSWGLAGEGLPSSEQFF. The chain uses TRBV5-6 and TRBJ2-1; TCRdb indicates TRBD2, and absent DNA this call remains unverified. The CDR3 consists of 19 residues. The V gene's germline CDR1 is SGHDT and CDR2 YYEEEE.

This chain joins TRBV4-1 and TRBJ1-1; TCRdb gives TRBD1 as the D gene, but with no DNA this cannot be confirmed. The germline V gene encodes CDR1 MGHRA and CDR2 YSYEKL. The CDR3 consists of 16 residues. The CDR3 is CASSPRGLLRNTEAFF.

The chain has TRBV28 and TRBJ1-5. Germline CDR1 is MDHEN and CDR2 is SYDVKM. CDR3 size: 15 residues. CDR3 sequence: CASTETAYSNQPQHF.

This chain links TRBV20-1 with TRBJ2-5; as DNA is missing, the TRBD2 call by TCRdb cannot be tested. CDR3 length: 15 amino acids. The germline V gene has CDR1 DFQATT and CDR2 SNEGSKA (reference sequence). CDR3 sequence: CSALRLAGDVETQYF.

The J gene is TRBJ2-1, the V gene TRBV5-1; TCRdb reports TRBD2, a call that lacks DNA to check it against. The CDR3 contains 17 residues. Germline V CDR1 and CDR2: SGHRS, YFSETQ. CDR3 protein: CASSAPAGDPSYNEQFF.

The chain combines TRBV4-2 with TRBJ2-5; TCRdb's assignment of TRBD2 cannot be checked, as there is no DNA. There are 18 residues in the CDR3. Germline CDR1 and CDR2: LGHNA and YNFKEQ. The CDR3 loop is CASSQDGSGGQYQETKYF.

Here the CDR3 reads CASRRTSGISSSYEQYF. The V and J genes are TRBV10-2 and TRBJ2-7; TCRdb picks TRBD2, but there is no DNA to check that call. CDR1 is WSHSY, CDR2 SAAADI, per germline. This CDR3 region has 17 residues.

The V and J genes are TRBV10-2 and TRBJ2-5; TCRdb reports TRBD1, a call that lacks DNA to check it against. This CDR3 is 14 amino acids long. Germline CDR1 and CDR2: WSHSY and SAAADI. The CDR3 region is CASRLQGWQETQYF.

V is TRBV7-9 and J is TRBJ2-1; the D call of TRBD2 rests on TCRdb alone, since no DNA is present to check it. Germline V gene lookup returns CDR1 SEHNR and CDR2 FQNEAQ (reference sequence). This CDR3 comprises 15 residues. The CDR3 loop is CASSLVLAGRYEQFF.

This chain links TRBV29-1 with TRBJ2-5; the D call from TCRdb, TRBD1, cannot be confirmed without DNA. This CDR3 has 17 residues. Germline loops: CDR1 SQVTM, CDR2 ANQGSEA. The CDR3: CSVEDLSPGMFSETQYF. Full variable domain (outside the CDR3, taken from reference TRBV29-1 and TRBJ2-5): SAVISQKPSRDICQRGTSLTIQCQVDSQVTMMFWYRQQPGQSLTLIATANQGSEATYESGFVIDKFPISRPNLTFSTLTVSNMSPEDSSIYLCSVEDLSPGMFSETQYFGPGTRLLVL.

The chain employs TRBV6-5 and TRBJ1-2. Germline loops: CDR1 MNHEY, CDR2 SVGAGI. CDR3 size: 14 residues. CDR3 residues: CASSFLAREGGYTF.

The rearrangement joins TRBV29-1 to TRBJ2-7; the TCRdb D gene call, TRBD1, has no DNA to confirm it. In germline, CDR1 is SQVTM, CDR2 ANQGSEA. This CDR3 is 12 amino acids long. The CDR3 loop reads CSVVAGGYEQYF.

This sequence joins TRBV6-2 or TRBV6-3 and TRBJ2-7. Germline V gene data show CDR1 as MNHEY and CDR2 as SVGEGT. The CDR3 is 14 amino acids. CDR3: CASKSTGSSYEQYF.

The V gene is TRBV20-1, the J gene TRBJ2-2. CDR3 length: 13 amino acids. Germline CDR1 DFQATT, CDR2 SNEGSKA (reference sequence). CDR3 protein: CSASRRSTGELFF.

The rearrangement uses TRBV4-3 and TRBJ2-3; TCRdb reports TRBD1, a call that lacks DNA to check it against. Germline CDR1 and CDR2: LGHNA and YSLEER. This CDR3 has 18 amino acids. CDR3 protein: CASSQTPVTALSTDTQYF.

The rearrangement links TRBV5-1 to TRBJ2-7; with no DNA, the TCRdb D assignment of TRBD2 cannot be verified. The CDR3 is made up of 14 amino acids. CDR1 is SGHRS and CDR2 is YFSETQ in the germline V gene. The CDR3 loop is CASSRDVAAGEQYF.

The CDR3 sequence is CASSQYQKNEQFF. This sequence joins TRBV7-9 and TRBJ2-1. This CDR3 is built from 13 residues. Germline V lookup: CDR1 SEHNR, CDR2 FQNEAQ (reference sequence).

The chain recombines TRBV2 with TRBJ2-3. Germline assignment: CDR1 SNHLY and CDR2 FYNNEI. This CDR3 is 12 amino acids long. The CDR3 loop is CASSELPYTQYF.